Listed below are T cell receptor beta chains from one sample, sequenced in a study of response to subunit inactivated influenza vaccine. TCRdb fed the RT-PCR reads into MiXCR, producing one record per CDR3 protein. The sample carries almost 250,000 distinct CDR3 sequences, approximately 12% recorded once. The sample in question was non-naive T cells sorted from PBMCs, obtained approximately 15 days before vaccination. Source of these receptors: a man between 45 and 60 years old who received an inactivated influenza vaccine. Each CDR3 is given with its conserved first and last residue. D genes are given only for firm matches. A clone size is listed for some rows: how often the clone was seen (once, few, many), or a class if it is expanded.

clone size: few; V gene: TRBV6-2/TRBV6-3; J gene: TRBJ1-5; D gene: TRBD1; CDR3 DNA: TGTGCCAGCAGTGACCCGACAGGGGGCCGTCAGCCCCAGCATTTT; CDR3 protein: CASSDPTGGRQPQHF
clone size: few; V gene: TRBV4-1; J gene: TRBJ2-4; D gene: TRBD1; CDR3 DNA: TGCGCCAGCAGCCAGACCGGACAGGGGGTTGACATTCAGTACTTC; CDR3 protein: CASSQTGQGVDIQYF
clone size: NA; V gene: TRBV29-1; J gene: TRBJ2-5; D gene: NA; CDR3 DNA: TGCAGCGTTGAAGGACGGACAACCTGGGAGACCCAGTACTTC; CDR3 protein: CSVEGRTTWETQYF
clone size: few; V gene: TRBV5-4; J gene: TRBJ2-7; D gene: NA; CDR3 DNA: TGTGCCAGCAGGCGGGACAGTTCCTACGAGCAGTACTTC; CDR3 protein: CASRRDSSYEQYF
clone size: many; V gene: TRBV4-2; J gene: TRBJ1-2; D gene: NA; CDR3 DNA: TGTGCCAGCAGCCAAGATCGGTCGCAGGGTAACTATGGCTACACCTTC; CDR3 protein: CASSQDRSQGNYGYTF
clone size: many; V gene: TRBV4-2; J gene: TRBJ2-3; D gene: NA; CDR3 DNA: TGTGCCAGCAGCCAAGGAGACGGGGGGCCTGGCACAGATACGCAGTATTTT; CDR3 protein: CASSQGDGGPGTDTQYF
clone size: NA; V gene: TRBV2; J gene: TRBJ1-4; D gene: NA; CDR3 DNA: TGTGCCAGCAGACCCCGCTACAGAGATAATGAAAAACTGTTTTTT; CDR3 protein: CASRPRYRDNEKLFF
clone size: many; V gene: TRBV5-1; J gene: TRBJ2-3; D gene: TRBD2; CDR3 DNA: TGCGCCAGCAGCTTTAGACTAGCGGACACAGATACGCAGTATTTT; CDR3 protein: CASSFRLADTDTQYF
clone size: NA; V gene: TRBV7-2; J gene: TRBJ2-1; D gene: NA; CDR3 DNA: TGTGCCAGCAGCGTACCTTTGTACTCCTACAATGAGCAGTTCTTC; CDR3 protein: CASSVPLYSYNEQFF
clone size: many; V gene: TRBV29-1; J gene: TRBJ2-1; D gene: TRBD2; CDR3 DNA: TGCAGCGCCGGGACTAGCAACTACAATGAGCAGTTCTTC; CDR3 protein: CSAGTSNYNEQFF
clone size: few; V gene: TRBV10-3; J gene: TRBJ1-4; D gene: NA; CDR3 DNA: TGTGCCATCAGCCAGAATAATGAAAAACTGTTTTTT; CDR3 protein: CAISQNNEKLFF
clone size: NA; V gene: TRBV5-1; J gene: TRBJ1-1; D gene: NA; CDR3 DNA: TGCGCCAGCAGCTCTTTTCGGACTTCGAACACTGAAGCTTTCTTT; CDR3 protein: CASSSFRTSNTEAFF
clone size: NA; V gene: TRBV7-2; J gene: TRBJ2-7; D gene: NA; CDR3 DNA: TGTGCCAGCAGCTTACGACAGAGCGAGCAGTACTTC; CDR3 protein: CASSLRQSEQYF
clone size: many; V gene: TRBV12-3/TRBV12-4; J gene: TRBJ1-1; D gene: NA; CDR3 DNA: TGTGCCAGCAGTCCCCTAGGGGGGGCAGGAACTGAAGCTTTCTTT; CDR3 protein: CASSPLGGAGTEAFF
clone size: many; V gene: TRBV14; J gene: TRBJ1-2; D gene: NA; CDR3 DNA: TGTGCCAGCAGCCGAGGCTTGTGGGACTATGGCTACACCTTC; CDR3 protein: CASSRGLWDYGYTF
clone size: NA; V gene: TRBV4-1; J gene: TRBJ1-4; D gene: NA; CDR3 DNA: TGCGCCAGGCCGCGCCTCCGGGGGGGGCTGGATAATGAAAAACTGTTTTTT; CDR3 protein: CARPRLRGGLDNEKLFF
clone size: many; V gene: TRBV12-3/TRBV12-4; J gene: TRBJ1-1; D gene: TRBD1; CDR3 DNA: TGTGCCAGCAGCTTTCAGGGGGCCACTGAAGCTTTCTTT; CDR3 protein: CASSFQGATEAFF
clone size: NA; V gene: TRBV7-9; J gene: TRBJ2-5; D gene: NA; CDR3 DNA: TGTGCCAGCAGCTCTGCCTCCTTAGGGTCGGAGACCCAGTACTTC; CDR3 protein: CASSSASLGSETQYF
clone size: NA; V gene: TRBV6-5; J gene: TRBJ2-1; D gene: TRBD2; CDR3 DNA: TGTGCCAGCAGTTACGGTAGCGGGGGGGCACTGAGGGATGAGCAGTTCTTC; CDR3 protein: CASSYGSGGALRDEQFF
clone size: NA; V gene: TRBV5-6; J gene: TRBJ2-7; D gene: NA; CDR3 DNA: TGTGCCAGGAGTCCCGGGATCACCCACGAGCAGTACTTC; CDR3 protein: CARSPGITHEQYF
clone size: few; V gene: TRBV7-3; J gene: TRBJ2-3; D gene: NA; CDR3 DNA: TGTGCCAGCAGCCCGGGCCGGGCAGATACGCAGTATTTT; CDR3 protein: CASSPGRADTQYF
clone size: few; V gene: TRBV20-1; J gene: TRBJ1-5; D gene: TRBD1; CDR3 DNA: TGCAGTGCTAGAGTGGCAGGGGGGGGGCCCCAGCATTTT; CDR3 protein: CSARVAGGGPQHF
clone size: few; V gene: TRBV11-2; J gene: TRBJ2-1; D gene: NA; CDR3 DNA: TGTGCCAGCAGCATCCAACGACCAAATGAGCAGTTCTTC; CDR3 protein: CASSIQRPNEQFF
clone size: few; V gene: TRBV3-1; J gene: TRBJ1-1; D gene: NA; CDR3 DNA: TGTGCCAGCAGCCAAGAGCCGGGTGGCACTGAAGCTTTCTTT; CDR3 protein: CASSQEPGGTEAFF
clone size: few; V gene: TRBV3-1; J gene: TRBJ1-6; D gene: NA; CDR3 DNA: TGTGCCAGCAGCCAAGAACAGGGCGGCTCACCCCTCCACTTT; CDR3 protein: CASSQEQGGSPLHF
clone size: NA; V gene: TRBV29-1; J gene: TRBJ1-2; D gene: TRBD1; CDR3 DNA: TGCAGCGTTAAGCTCGCCAGACAGGGAGATAACTATGGCTACACCTTC; CDR3 protein: CSVKLARQGDNYGYTF
clone size: many; V gene: TRBV27; J gene: TRBJ2-1; D gene: TRBD2; CDR3 DNA: TGTGCCAGCAGTTTTCCGGGAGGGTTTGAGCAGTTCTTC; CDR3 protein: CASSFPGGFEQFF
clone size: NA; V gene: TRBV12-3/TRBV12-4; J gene: TRBJ1-1; D gene: NA; CDR3 DNA: TGTGCCAGCAGTTTAAAGACAGTTACGGTGAACACTGAAGCTTTCTTT; CDR3 protein: CASSLKTVTVNTEAFF
clone size: few; V gene: TRBV7-2; J gene: TRBJ2-3; D gene: TRBD2; CDR3 DNA: TGTGCCAGCAGCTTAGCCCCCACTCTAGCGGGAGGGGCAGATACGCAGTATTTT; CDR3 protein: CASSLAPTLAGGADTQYF
clone size: many; V gene: TRBV20-1; J gene: TRBJ2-1; D gene: TRBD2; CDR3 DNA: TGCAGTGCTAAGGGCGGGGGGTTCTACAATGAGCAGTTCTTC; CDR3 protein: CSAKGGGFYNEQFF
clone size: many; V gene: TRBV30; J gene: TRBJ1-4; D gene: NA; CDR3 DNA: TGTGCCTGGAGTGTACCCCCCGTGTATGCGGTAGCTAATGAAAAACTGTTTTTT; CDR3 protein: CAWSVPPVYAVANEKLFF
clone size: few; V gene: TRBV27; J gene: TRBJ2-5; D gene: NA; CDR3 DNA: TGTGCCACCCCGCCTCCATTCCCCATGAGCCAGTACTTC; CDR3 protein: CATPPPFPMSQYF
clone size: NA; V gene: TRBV28; J gene: TRBJ1-2; D gene: TRBD1; CDR3 DNA: TGTGCCAGCAGTTTCCAGGACAGGGGTGGCTATGGCTACACCTTC; CDR3 protein: CASSFQDRGGYGYTF
clone size: few; V gene: TRBV9; J gene: TRBJ1-1; D gene: NA; CDR3 DNA: TGTGCCAGCAGCGCCTCTTCAGGGGCCATGAACACTGAAGCTTTCTTT; CDR3 protein: CASSASSGAMNTEAFF
clone size: many; V gene: TRBV7-9; J gene: TRBJ2-4; D gene: NA; CDR3 DNA: TGTGCCAGCAGCTCCGGTGCCCCAGGGGACATTCAGTACTTC; CDR3 protein: CASSSGAPGDIQYF
clone size: many; V gene: TRBV7-2; J gene: TRBJ2-7; D gene: TRBD2; CDR3 DNA: TGTGCCAGCAGAGAGTCTAGCGGGAATGTAGGCGAGCAGTACTTC; CDR3 protein: CASRESSGNVGEQYF
clone size: NA; V gene: TRBV6-1; J gene: TRBJ1-3; D gene: NA; CDR3 DNA: TGTGCCAGCAGTGAAGCGCGGCGAGCCATATATTTT; CDR3 protein: CASSEARRAIYF
clone size: many; V gene: TRBV20-1; J gene: TRBJ1-6; D gene: NA; CDR3 DNA: TGCAGTGCTACGGAGATTACGGGACACCTTAATTCACCCCTCCACTTT; CDR3 protein: CSATEITGHLNSPLHF
clone size: few; V gene: TRBV20-1; J gene: TRBJ1-1; D gene: TRBD1; CDR3 DNA: TGCAGTGCTAGCCCTCCCTTGACAGGGTCGAACACTGAAGCTTTCTTT; CDR3 protein: CSASPPLTGSNTEAFF
clone size: few; V gene: TRBV2; J gene: TRBJ1-5; D gene: NA; CDR3 DNA: TGTGCCAGCAGTCGGACAGTGGCTCAGCCCCAGCATTTT; CDR3 protein: CASSRTVAQPQHF
clone size: NA; V gene: TRBV20-1; J gene: TRBJ2-7; D gene: TRBD2; CDR3 DNA: TGCAGTGCTCCGACTAGCGGATTCTACGAGCAGTACTTC; CDR3 protein: CSAPTSGFYEQYF
clone size: many; V gene: TRBV5-4; J gene: TRBJ1-2; D gene: TRBD1; CDR3 DNA: TGTGCCAGCAGCCTCAGGGGGAACTATGGCTACACCTTC; CDR3 protein: CASSLRGNYGYTF
clone size: few; V gene: TRBV5-1; J gene: TRBJ2-7; D gene: TRBD1; CDR3 DNA: TGCGCCAGTACACCGACCATAGACAGGGGGCACCACGAGCAGTACTTC; CDR3 protein: CASTPTIDRGHHEQYF